The 26 T cell receptor beta chains in this list originate from one sample, sequenced in a study of CD8 T cells in ankylosing spondylitis. TCRdb analysed the 5' RACE reads with MiXCR anew, one entry per CDR3 protein. The profile shows a few hundred thousand distinct CDR3 sequences, 15% to 20% of them singletons. The sequencing input was blood, either unsorted or a sorted T cell fraction (not recorded which). The receptors were gathered from a male donor with ankylosing spondylitis or in good health (not recorded which).

This clonotype was counted at least ten times. The chain is built from TRBV12-3 or TRBV12-4 and TRBJ2-1, with unresolved D. CDR3 length: 15 residues. Trimming left V 6 bases short and J 0 bases short, with 12 bases between. Written as DNA, the CDR3 is TGTGCCAGCAGCTCCTCCGCGAGCTCCTACAATGAGCAGTTCTTC. It encodes CASSSSASSYNEQFF.

This clonotype was counted a few times. This chain connects TRBV29-1 to TRBJ2-7; a possible D gene is TRBD2 (5 bases). CDR1 SQVTM and CDR2 ANQGSEA come from the germline V gene. Trimming cost V 1 base and J 2 bases, with 12 bases left between them. The CDR3 is made up of 14 amino acids. The CDR3 DNA sequence: TGCAGCGTTGAAGGCCTGGGAGAGACCTACGAGCAGTACTTC. Translating gives CSVEGLGETYEQYF.

This clonotype was seen many times. The CDR3, as DNA: TGTGCCAGCAGCTTGGCGGTAGCGGGAGGGCGTGAGCAGTACTTC. Translating gives CASSLAVAGGREQYF. J is TRBJ2-7 and V is TRBV5-6; 11 positions match TRBD2. CDR3 length equals 15 residues. Looked up from germline, CDR1 is SGHDT and CDR2 is YYEEEE. Trimming took 0 bases from V and 7 from J; bases not matched to a gene: 6.

This chain joins TRBV7-9 and TRBJ2-7; possibly TRBD2 for D (6 bases). Germline V lookup: CDR1 SEHNR, CDR2 FQNEAQ (reference sequence). The V and J ends lost 1 base and 0 bases respectively, with 16 bases between them. The CDR3 has 17 residues. CDR3 in DNA: TGTGCCAGCAGCTTAGTCTTCGCTAGCGAATTCTCCTACGAGCAGTACTTC. Translating gives CASSLVFASEFSYEQYF.

The genes are TRBV5-6 and TRBJ2-5; 12 bases line up with TRBD1. The V gene's germline CDR1 is SGHDT and CDR2 YYEEEE. The V gene end was trimmed by 4 bases and the J gene end by 4 bases; junction bases not matched to a gene: 11. The CDR3 is 17 residues long. CDR3 residues: CASSAGSGTGGLETQYF. The CDR3 DNA is TGTGCCAGCAGCGCGGGCTCCGGGACAGGGGGCCTAGAGACCCAGTACTTC.

This clonotype was seen a few times. This chain connects TRBV28 to TRBJ2-3; 7 nucleotides align to TRBD2. The trim removed 6 bases at V and 7 bases at J, leaving 10 bases unmatched. The CDR3 consists of 14 residues. CDR1 is MDHEN, CDR2 SYDVKM, per germline. The CDR3, as DNA: TGTGCCAGCAGCCCACGTGGGGGGGTAAATACGCAGTATTTT. This gives the protein CASSPRGGVNTQYF.

This sequence joins TRBV20-1 and TRBJ2-3, with D perhaps matching TRBD1 or TRBD2 (7 bases each). The CDR3 loop spans 15 amino acids. V gave up 3 bases and J gave up 3 bases, with 16 bases separating them. The V gene's germline CDR1 is DFQATT and CDR2 SNEGSKA (reference sequence). The CDR3 loop reads CSASPTGRVTDTQYF. CDR3 bases: TGCAGTGCTAGCCCGACAGGGAGGGTAACAGATACGCAGTATTTT.

This clonotype was observed a handful of times. The CDR3 reads CASTLGGKAFF. The CDR3 DNA is TGTGCCAGCACCTTAGGGGGGAAAGCTTTCTTT. The chain links TRBV12-3 or TRBV12-4 to TRBJ1-1, with D possibly matching TRBD1 (6 bases). The V end lost 7 bases, the J end lost 9 bases, and 12 bases lay between the germline ends. This CDR3 comprises 11 residues.

The chain uses TRBV12-3 or TRBV12-4 and TRBJ2-7, with D possibly being TRBD2 (6 bases). The V and J ends lost 0 bases and 6 bases respectively, with 12 bases between them. The CDR3 is made up of 14 amino acids. The DNA for the CDR3 is TGTGCCAGCAGTTTAGCGCCCGGGAGTAGCGAGCAGTACTTC. Protein: CASSLAPGSSEQYF.

This clonotype came up a few times. The chain is built from TRBV12-3 or TRBV12-4 and TRBJ2-3; D is perhaps TRBD1 (5 bases). V lost 5 bases to trimming and J lost 1 base, with 16 bases between them. The CDR3 length is 16 residues. For the CDR3, the DNA is TGTGCCAGCAGTCCATGGGTTGGGGCCGGCACAGATACGCAGTATTTT. It encodes CASSPWVGAGTDTQYF.

This clonotype appeared a few times. The chain combines TRBV4-1 with TRBJ2-7; D not certain. Trimming shortened V by 1 base and J by 6 bases, and 10 bases separated the two germline ends. CDR1 and CDR2 from the germline V gene are MGHRA and YSYEKL. The CDR3 length is 13 residues. The CDR3 DNA sequence: TGCGCCAGCAGCCAAGTCTGGGCGCCCGAGCAGTACTTC. The encoded protein is CASSQVWAPEQYF.

This clonotype has just a few counts. The chain has TRBV7-9 and TRBJ2-7, with D unclear. Germline V gives CDR1 SEHNR, CDR2 FQNEAQ (reference sequence). Trimming stripped 5 bases from V and 3 bases from J, with 11 bases between. The CDR3 totals 13 residues. CDR3 in DNA: TGTGCCAGCAGCCCGTACTACAGCTACGAGCAGTACTTC. Translating gives CASSPYYSYEQYF. Looking up the rest from reference TRBV7-9 and TRBJ2-7 gives the full variable domain: DTGVSQNPRHKITKRGQNVTFRCDPISEHNRLYWYRQTLGQGPEFLTYFQNEAQLEKSRLLSDRFSAERPKGSFSTLEIQRTEQGDSAMYLCASSPYYSYEQYFGPGTRLTVT.

A note on this clonotype: A read error may account for a junction end that differs from germline. J is TRBJ2-7 and V is TRBV6-6, with 7 bases fitting TRBD1. The CDR3 totals 13 residues. Germline values: CDR1 MNHNY, CDR2 SVGAGI (reference sequence). The CDR3 spells CASRPGTDPRGFF. The CDR3 DNA follows: TGTGCCAGCAGACCCGGGACAGACCCCAGGGGGTTCTTC.

This clonotype has more than one count but fewer than ten. The CDR3 sequence: CASSFDRSSYEQYF. The DNA for the CDR3 is TGTGCCAGCAGTTTCGACAGGTCCTCCTACGAGCAGTACTTC. V is TRBV12-3 or TRBV12-4 and J is TRBJ2-7, with D possibly being TRBD1 (6 bases). The CDR3 is made up of 14 amino acids. The V end was cut by 3 bases, the J end by 0 bases, with 9 bases between.

The chain combines TRBV3-1 with TRBJ1-2; no definite D call. Germline values: CDR1 LGHDT, CDR2 YNNKEL (reference sequence). The CDR3 loop spans 14 amino acids. V was pared by 1 base and J by 8 bases, with 14 bases between. In DNA, the CDR3 is TGTGCCAGCAGCCAAGGGTTTGGGTACGGCGGCTACACCTTC. Protein: CASSQGFGYGGYTF.

The CDR3 protein is CSADNSGEEWGETQYF. Here the CDR3 DNA reads TGCAGCGCTGATAATAGCGGGGAAGAGTGGGGGGAGACCCAGTACTTC. The rearrangement uses TRBV29-1 and TRBJ2-5, with TRBD2 matching over 8 bases. CDR3 length: 16 residues. V was pared by 7 bases and J by 5 bases, with 18 bases of the junction left unmatched. Per the germline V gene, CDR1 is SQVTM and CDR2 is ANQGSEA.

This clonotype was counted many times. V is TRBV12-3 or TRBV12-4 and J is TRBJ2-3; TRBD2 is a possible D gene (5 bases). The CDR3 length is 11 residues. Trimming left V 9 bases short and J 4 bases short, with 8 bases between. The chain's CDR3 is CASTSSDTQYF. CDR3 in DNA: TGTGCCAGTACTAGTTCAGATACGCAGTATTTT.

This clonotype was counted between two and nine times. The chain employs TRBV6-1 and TRBJ2-6; 7 bases fit TRBD2. Trimming removed 1 base from V and 0 bases from J; junction bases left unmatched: 6. In germline, CDR1 is MNHNS, CDR2 SASEGT. CDR3 length: 18 amino acids. In DNA, the CDR3 is TGTGCCAGCAGTGAAGGGGGAGGGCACCCCTCTGGGGCCAACGTCCTGACTTTC. It encodes CASSEGGGHPSGANVLTF.

This clonotype was detected a few times. This rearrangement joins TRBV20-1 to TRBJ2-5; TRBD1 or TRBD2 may be the D gene (5 bases each). The germline V gene has CDR1 DFQATT and CDR2 SNEGSKA (reference sequence). This CDR3 is 12 amino acids long. V was cut by 5 bases and J by 3 bases, with 10 bases left in between. The CDR3 DNA follows: TGCAGTGCTCTGGGGCGGGAAGAGACCCAGTACTTC. Its translation: CSALGREETQYF.

This clonotype was recorded many times. The chain uses TRBV10-3 and TRBJ2-3, with a weak D call TRBD2 (6 bases). Per germline, CDR1 ENHRY and CDR2 SYGVKD. The CDR3 runs to 13 residues. V lost 6 bases, J lost 0 bases, and 7 bases lay in between. The chain's CDR3 is CAISRESTDTQYF. The CDR3 DNA sequence: TGTGCCATCAGCCGGGAGAGCACAGATACGCAGTATTTT.

The CDR3 is CSALGLAGFYNEQFF. The CDR3 DNA reads TGCAGTGCCTTGGGCCTAGCGGGATTCTACAATGAGCAGTTCTTC. The chain is built from TRBV20-1 and TRBJ2-1; TRBD2 matches at 9 bases. The V gene's germline CDR1 is DFQATT and CDR2 SNEGSKA (reference sequence). V trimming: 6 bases; J trimming: 3 bases; junction bases outside the gene matches: 9. The CDR3 has 15 residues.

This clonotype appeared a few times. The V call is TRBV5-6, the J call TRBJ2-3; 12 bases map to TRBD1. The CDR3 length is 16 residues. Germline V gene data show CDR1 as SGHDT and CDR2 as YYEEEE. V lost 3 bases and J lost 6; bases outside the gene matches: 8. CDR3 coding DNA: TGTGCCAGCAGCTCCCCGGGACAGGGGGCTTCGGATACGCAGTATTTT. As protein: CASSSPGQGASDTQYF.

CDR3 amino acids: CASSKYGREEYYEQYF. CDR3 DNA sequence: TGTGCCAGCAGCAAGTATGGGCGGGAGGAATATTACGAGCAGTACTTC. The chain links TRBV21-1 to TRBJ2-7; TRBD2 was called by the table and not checked on the DNA. TRBV21-1 is deemed a pseudogene. The CDR3 extends over 16 amino acids.

This clonotype was detected a few times. The genes are TRBV27 and TRBJ1-1; 8 bases agree with TRBD1. CDR1 and CDR2 (germline): MNHEY, SMNVEV (reference sequence). The CDR3 loop spans 13 amino acids. V lost 8 bases to trimming and J lost 0 bases; unmatched junction nucleotides: 2. CDR3 region: CASRDRLNTEAFF. The CDR3 DNA is TGTGCCAGCCGGGACAGGTTGAACACTGAAGCTTTCTTT.

This clonotype was found many times. The V call is TRBV20-1, the J call TRBJ2-5; TRBD2 matches 12 bases. With 8 bases clipped from V and 4 bases from J, the junction kept 14 bases outside the gene matches. The V gene's germline CDR1 is DFQATT and CDR2 SNEGSKA (reference sequence). This CDR3 has 16 amino acids. In nucleotides, the CDR3 is TGCAGTCTAGAGTCGGCTAGCGGGAGGGTTAGAGAGACCCAGTACTTC. It specifies CSLESASGRVRETQYF.

The genes are TRBV25-1 and TRBJ2-2; D is perhaps TRBD2 (5 bases). Germline V gene lookup returns CDR1 MGHDK and CDR2 SYGVNS. The CDR3 has 15 amino acids. The V gene lost 1 base and the J gene lost 1 base, with 7 bases spanning the gap. The CDR3 protein is CASSESGMNTGELFF. The CDR3 DNA follows: TGTGCCAGCAGTGAATCGGGAATGAACACCGGGGAGCTGTTTTTT.